These T cell receptor beta chains were read from a single sample in a study of post-analysis software for immune sequencing data. One entry per CDR3 protein results from TCRdb running MiXCR on the PCR reads. The profile shows roughly 870,000 distinct CDR3 sequences, 53% of them singletons. Input material: blood. Receptors originate from a girl aged 5-17 years with multiple sclerosis. CDR3s include the opening cysteine and the closing phenylalanine or tryptophan. D genes are given only for firm matches. Only some rows state a clone size, as once, few, many or a class for expanded clones.

v_gene	abundance	d_gene	j_gene	CDR3aa	CDR3nt
TRBV30	NA	TRBD2	TRBJ2-5	CACRLAGGAQYF	TGTGCCTGCCGGCTAGCCGGGGGGGCCCAGTACTTC
TRBV27	few	TRBD1	TRBJ2-7	CAARDRWYEQYF	TGTGCCGCGAGGGACAGGTGGTACGAGCAGTACTTC
TRBV10-3	few	TRBD2	TRBJ2-1	CAISEPGTSGSNEQFF	TGTGCCATCAGTGAGCCCGGGACTAGCGGGAGTAATGAGCAGTTCTTC
TRBV29-1	NA	TRBD1	TRBJ2-7	CSVSDRVDSYEQYF	TGCAGCGTTTCAGACAGGGTTGACTCCTACGAGCAGTACTTC
TRBV2	NA	TRBD1	TRBJ2-3	CASSDQGARTDTQYF	TGTGCCAGCAGTGATCAGGGGGCGCGCACAGATACGCAGTATTTT
TRBV6-4	NA	TRBD2	TRBJ2-1	CASSPTSGRGNEQFF	TGTGCCAGCAGCCCAACTAGCGGGAGGGGCAATGAGCAGTTCTTC
TRBV2	NA	TRBD1	TRBJ1-5	CASSDPEWGQPNQPQHF	TGTGCCAGCAGTGACCCCGAATGGGGACAGCCAAATCAGCCCCAGCATTTT
TRBV10-3	NA	TRBD1	TRBJ2-1	CAISDTKGASYNEQFF	TGTGCCATCAGTGATACTAAGGGGGCGTCGTACAATGAGCAGTTCTTC
TRBV12-3/TRBV12-4	few	TRBD2	TRBJ2-3	CASSLGLAGARTDTQYF	TGTGCCAGCAGCTTGGGGCTAGCGGGGGCCCGCACAGATACGCAGTATTTT
TRBV29-1	NA	TRBD1	TRBJ2-7	CSVAPPDRAGSEQYF	TGCAGCGTTGCCCCCCCCGACAGGGCCGGTAGCGAGCAGTACTTC
TRBV7-8	NA	TRBD2	TRBJ2-4	CASSSRPRGENIQYF	TGTGCCAGCAGCAGTAGACCCCGGGGGGAAAACATTCAGTACTTC
TRBV20-1	NA	TRBD2	TRBJ2-1	CSAEIAGGTYNEQFF	TGCAGTGCTGAAATAGCGGGAGGAACTTACAATGAGCAGTTCTTC
TRBV20-1	few	TRBD1	TRBJ2-7	CSASSGTGSSYEQYF	TGCAGTGCTAGTTCCGGGACAGGTAGCTCCTACGAGCAGTACTTC
TRBV11-3	NA	NA	TRBJ2-2	CASSLRPTTGELFF	TGTGCCAGCAGCTTAAGACCTACCACCGGGGAGCTGTTTTTT
TRBV7-9	NA	NA	TRBJ2-7	CASIPRGTISSYEQYF	TGTGCCAGCATCCCACGGGGGACAATAAGCTCCTACGAGCAGTACTTC
TRBV14	NA	NA	TRBJ2-3	CASSHQTWDGGTDTQYF	TGTGCCAGCAGCCACCAGACTTGGGACGGGGGAACAGATACGCAGTATTTT
TRBV6-5	few	TRBD2	TRBJ2-3	CASSSPRLAGGGVDTQYF	TGTGCCAGCAGTTCACCACGACTAGCGGGGGGTGGCGTAGATACGCAGTATTTT
TRBV15	NA	TRBD2	TRBJ2-5	CATSRDEGLAGRYQETQYF	TGTGCCACCAGCAGAGATGAGGGACTAGCGGGCCGGTACCAAGAGACCCAGTACTTC
TRBV15	few	NA	TRBJ2-5	CATSRWGRQETQYF	TGTGCCACCAGCAGATGGGGTCGCCAAGAGACCCAGTACTTC
TRBV20-1	NA	NA	TRBJ1-2	CSAREGANYGYTF	TGCAGTGCTAGAGAAGGGGCTAACTATGGCTACACCTTC
TRBV20-1	few	NA	TRBJ2-1	CSAQSGNEQFF	TGCAGTGCCCAGAGTGGGAATGAGCAGTTCTTC
TRBV20-1	NA	TRBD2	TRBJ2-7	CSASPGLAAYEQYF	TGCAGTGCTAGTCCGGGACTAGCTGCCTACGAGCAGTACTTC
TRBV20-1	few	NA	TRBJ2-3	CSAREGVTQYF	TGCAGTGCTAGAGAGGGCGTTACGCAGTATTTT
TRBV7-6	NA	NA	TRBJ1-5	CASSSGRVGQPQHF	TGTGCCAGCAGCTCGGGCAGGGTGGGACAGCCCCAGCATTTT
TRBV7-3	NA	TRBD1	TRBJ2-2	CASSLRDSNTGELFF	TGTGCCAGCAGCTTAAGGGACAGTAACACCGGGGAGCTGTTTTTT
TRBV29-1	few	TRBD2	TRBJ2-1	CSVEPSRTSRNEQFF	TGCAGCGTTGAACCCTCCCGGACTAGCAGGAATGAGCAGTTCTTC
TRBV6-6	NA	TRBD1	TRBJ1-2	CASSYRGQLYGYTF	TGTGCCAGCAGTTATAGGGGACAGCTTTATGGCTACACCTTC
TRBV27	NA	NA	TRBJ2-5	CASSSRVDQETQYF	TGTGCCAGCAGTTCCAGGGTAGACCAAGAGACCCAGTACTTC
TRBV20-1	few	NA	TRBJ1-5	CSARGWSQPQHF	TGCAGTGCTAGAGGTTGGAGTCAGCCCCAGCATTTT
TRBV12-3/TRBV12-4	NA	NA	TRBJ2-1	CASSFTSLRSSYNEQFF	TGTGCCAGCAGTTTTACCAGCCTCCGGAGCTCCTACAATGAGCAGTTCTTC
TRBV21-1	NA	NA	TRBJ2-7	CASSKGKDREHYEQYF	TGTGCCAGCAGCAAAGGGAAGGACAGGGAACATTACGAGCAGTACTTC
TRBV27	NA	NA	TRBJ2-7	CASSPGRQGFSYEQYF	TGTGCCAGCAGTCCAGGTCGGCAGGGCTTTTCCTACGAGCAGTACTTC
TRBV20-1	few	TRBD2	TRBJ2-3	CSAREPASGGRADTQYF	TGCAGTGCTAGAGAACCCGCTAGCGGGGGGCGGGCAGATACGCAGTATTTT
TRBV5-1	NA	NA	TRBJ2-7	CASSLAGNGEQYF	TGCGCCAGCAGCTTGGCCGGGAACGGCGAGCAGTACTTC
TRBV20-1	NA	NA	TRBJ1-1	CSALDRNTEAFF	TGCAGTGCTCTGGACAGGAACACTGAAGCTTTCTTT
TRBV4-1	few	NA	TRBJ2-3	CASSQDLDSFSTDTQYF	TGCGCCAGCAGCCAAGATCTGGACAGCTTCTCCACAGATACGCAGTATTTT
TRBV29-1	once	NA	TRBJ2-1	CSVEDRGPYNEQFF	TGCAGCGTTGAAGACAGGGGACCCTACAATGAGCAGTTCTTC
TRBV29-1	few	NA	TRBJ2-6	CSVGNSGANVLTF	TGCAGCGTTGGAAATTCTGGGGCCAACGTCCTGACTTTC
TRBV7-2	NA	NA	TRBJ2-5	CASSLFSGDEETQYF	TGTGCCAGCAGCTTATTTTCGGGGGACGAGGAGACCCAGTACTTC
TRBV5-1	few	TRBD2	TRBJ2-5	CASSTRLAGGQETQYF	TGCGCCAGCAGCACTCGACTAGCGGGAGGCCAAGAGACCCAGTACTTC
TRBV29-1	NA	NA	TRBJ2-7	CALHSRVTYNEQYF	TGCGCTCTCCACTCGCGGGTGACCTACAATGAGCAGTACTTC
TRBV7-6	NA	NA	TRBJ2-3	CASSLAIATDTQYF	TGTGCCAGCAGCTTAGCGATAGCCACAGATACGCAGTATTTT